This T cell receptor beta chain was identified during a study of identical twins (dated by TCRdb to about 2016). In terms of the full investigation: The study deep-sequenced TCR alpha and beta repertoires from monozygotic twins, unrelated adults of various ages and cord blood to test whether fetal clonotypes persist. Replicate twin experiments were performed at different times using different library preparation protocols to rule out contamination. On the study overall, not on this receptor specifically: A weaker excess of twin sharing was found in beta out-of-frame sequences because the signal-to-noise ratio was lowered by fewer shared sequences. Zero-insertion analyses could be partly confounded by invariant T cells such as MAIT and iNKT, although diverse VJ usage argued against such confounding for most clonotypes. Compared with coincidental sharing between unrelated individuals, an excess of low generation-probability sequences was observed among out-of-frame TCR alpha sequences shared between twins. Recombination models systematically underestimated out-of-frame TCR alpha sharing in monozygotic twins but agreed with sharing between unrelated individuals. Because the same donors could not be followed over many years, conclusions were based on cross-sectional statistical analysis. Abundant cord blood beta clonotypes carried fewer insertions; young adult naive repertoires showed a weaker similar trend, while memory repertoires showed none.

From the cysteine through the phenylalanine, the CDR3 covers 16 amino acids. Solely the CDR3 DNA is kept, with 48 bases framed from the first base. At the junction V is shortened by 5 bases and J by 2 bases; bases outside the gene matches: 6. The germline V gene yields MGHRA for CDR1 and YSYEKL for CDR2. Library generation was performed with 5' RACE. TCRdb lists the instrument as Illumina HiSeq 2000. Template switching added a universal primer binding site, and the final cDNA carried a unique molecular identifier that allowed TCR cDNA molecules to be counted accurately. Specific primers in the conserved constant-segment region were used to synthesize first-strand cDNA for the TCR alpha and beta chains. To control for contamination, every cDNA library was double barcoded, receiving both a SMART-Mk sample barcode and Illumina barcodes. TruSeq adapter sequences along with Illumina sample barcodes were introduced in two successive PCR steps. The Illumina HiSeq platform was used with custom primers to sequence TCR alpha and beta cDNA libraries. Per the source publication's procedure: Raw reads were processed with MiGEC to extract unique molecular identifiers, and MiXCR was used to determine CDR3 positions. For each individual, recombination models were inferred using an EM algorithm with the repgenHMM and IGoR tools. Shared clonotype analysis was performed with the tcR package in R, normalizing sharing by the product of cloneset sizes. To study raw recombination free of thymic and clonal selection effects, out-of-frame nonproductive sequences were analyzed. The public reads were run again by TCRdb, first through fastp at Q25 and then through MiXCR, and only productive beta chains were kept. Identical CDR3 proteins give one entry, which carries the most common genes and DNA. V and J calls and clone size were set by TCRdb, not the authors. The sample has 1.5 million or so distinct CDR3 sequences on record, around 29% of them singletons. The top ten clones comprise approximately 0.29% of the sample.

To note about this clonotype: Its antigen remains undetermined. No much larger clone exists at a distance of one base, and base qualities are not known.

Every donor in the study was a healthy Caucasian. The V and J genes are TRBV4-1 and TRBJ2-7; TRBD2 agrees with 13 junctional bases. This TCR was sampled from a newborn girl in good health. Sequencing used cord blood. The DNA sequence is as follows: TGCGCCAGCAGCTCGGGACTAGCGGGATTTGCCTACGAGCAGTACTTC. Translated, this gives CASSSGLAGFAYEQYF.